This TCR beta chain is from a study of cytomegalovirus exposure and HLA in healthy donors. About the research overall: The same platform was used for the roughly 130 validation repertoires as for the 666 first-cohort repertoires, as reported in a later analysis.

V was clipped by 2 bases and J by 7 bases; unmatched bases: 1. From germline, CDR1 is SGHRS and CDR2 YFSETQ. The CDR3 runs to 13 residues. This clone was observed once. Generated by immunoSEQ multiplex PCR, the TCRdb table keeps only in-frame clones and is missing some. This table has 150,000 to 180,000 clones, about 86% appearing once. The sequenced sample was PBMCs. The sequence was obtained from a man aged 18 to 35 in good health and CMV-seropositive. The chain links TRBV5-1 to TRBJ2-2; 8 bases match TRBD1. The CDR3 DNA reads TGCGCCAGCAGCTTAGGGACAGGCGGGGAGCTGTTTTTT. It is translated as CASSLGTGGELFF.